A single sample gave rise to the 12 T cell receptor beta chains below, sequenced in a study of T cells in Graves' hyperthyroidism and ophthalmopathy. It was RNA transcripts that yielded the amplified TCR beta CDR3 regions. The study used the HTBI primer set for a first-round RT-PCR of the TCR CDR3. Each CDR3 protein gets one entry after TCRdb re-called the multiplex PCR reads with MiXCR. Among roughly 200,000 distinct CDR3 sequences listed, about a sixth were seen once. Sample: blood. The source of these receptors is a man aged 35 to 55 with Graves' hyperthyroidism.

V is TRBV29-1 and J is TRBJ1-1; 7 positions match TRBD1. Germline assignment: CDR1 SQVTM and CDR2 ANQGSEA. J lost 0 bases, V lost 6 bases, and 1 base had no gene match. The CDR3 covers 12 residues. The CDR3 DNA follows: TGCAGCGTGGGGACAGTGAACACTGAAGCTTTCTTT. Encoded protein: CSVGTVNTEAFF.

Concerning this clonotype: With a much larger clone just one base away, this may be a read error. This rearrangement joins TRBV12-3 or TRBV12-4 to TRBJ2-4; 10 bases agree with TRBD1. This CDR3 is built from 19 residues. CDR3 in DNA: TGTGCCAGCAGTTTATATTTCCGGACAGGGGGGGGAGCCAAAAACATTCAGTGCTTC. Translation: CASSLYFRTGGGAKNIQCF.

This clonotype came up many times. V gene TRBV20-1 combines with J gene TRBJ2-7, with a tentative D call TRBD2 (5 bases). Germline V gene data show CDR1 as DFQATT and CDR2 as SNEGSKA (reference sequence). The CDR3 length is 11 residues. V shed 3 bases and J shed 6 bases, with 9 bases lying between them. The CDR3 region is CSARETTEQYF. CDR3 DNA sequence: TGCAGTGCTAGGGAGACTACCGAGCAGTACTTC.

This clonotype has a count of ten or more. The chain is built from TRBV5-1 and TRBJ2-7; the D gene is possibly TRBD2 (5 bases). This CDR3 is built from 14 residues. Germline V lookup: CDR1 SGHRS, CDR2 YFSETQ. Trimming removed 4 bases at V and 2 bases at J, with 13 bases between. This chain's CDR3 is CASSPGGRAYEQYF. CDR3 nucleotide sequence: TGCGCCAGCAGCCCGGGCGGGCGGGCCTACGAGCAGTACTTC.

This clonotype appeared many times. The chain uses TRBV27 and TRBJ2-7, with D unclear. V lost 3 bases and J 2 bases, leaving 8 bases between the germline ends. Germline V gives CDR1 MNHEY, CDR2 SMNVEV (reference sequence). The CDR3 spans 13 residues. The CDR3 sequence: CASSFLGPYEQYF. CDR3 nucleotides: TGTGCCAGCAGTTTCCTCGGACCCTACGAGCAGTACTTC.

This clonotype occurred many times. The genes are TRBV2 and TRBJ1-3, with 8 positions matching TRBD1. This CDR3 spans 16 amino acids. J lost 2 bases, V lost 4 bases, and 7 bases had no gene match. Germline V gene data show CDR1 as SNHLY and CDR2 as FYNNEI. The CDR3 DNA reads TGTGCCAGCAGTGGGGAAACAGGGGGTCCTGGAAACACCATATATTTT. It codes for CASSGETGGPGNTIYF.

This chain connects TRBV6-5 to TRBJ1-3; D unclear. Germline lookup yields CDR1 MNHEY and CDR2 SVGAGI. V lost 0 bases, J lost 0 bases, and 15 bases lay in between. This CDR3 region has 18 residues. CDR3 in amino acids: CASSYSGLGRDSGNTIYF. The CDR3 DNA is TGTGCCAGCAGTTACTCCGGTTTAGGACGGGACTCTGGAAACACCATATATTTT.

This clonotype has a count of ten or more. J is TRBJ2-3 and V is TRBV20-1; D unclear. The CDR3 has 16 residues. The V gene's germline CDR1 is DFQATT and CDR2 SNEGSKA (reference sequence). V gave up 6 bases and J gave up 0 bases, with 19 bases separating them. The CDR3 spells CSAAVPGQPSTDTQYF. The DNA for the CDR3 is TGCAGTGCGGCGGTCCCAGGCCAGCCTAGCACAGATACGCAGTATTTT.

This clonotype occurred many times. The V and J genes are TRBV6-5 and TRBJ2-5; D call uncertain. Germline V lookup: CDR1 MNHEY, CDR2 SVGAGI. The CDR3 runs 12 residues. The germline V and J ends were trimmed by 2 bases and 2 bases, with 3 bases remaining between them. CDR3 DNA: TGTGCCAGCAGTTACGCACAAGAGACCCAGTACTTC. Protein product: CASSYAQETQYF.

The V gene is TRBV6-6, the J gene TRBJ1-4; D gene unclear. The CDR3 totals 15 residues. Deletions cut 2 bases from V and 4 bases from J, with 11 bases between. Germline CDR1 is MNHNY and CDR2 is SVGAGI (reference sequence). The CDR3 spells CASSYAGLYNEKLFF. The DNA of the CDR3 is TGTGCCAGCAGTTACGCCGGACTATATAATGAAAAACTGTTTTTT.

This clonotype appeared a few times. This sequence joins TRBV11-2 and TRBJ1-1; no clear D. CDR3 length equals 15 residues. Trimming removed 3 bases from V and 4 bases from J, with 15 bases in between. Germline V gene lookup returns CDR1 SGHAT and CDR2 FQNNGV. CDR3 DNA sequence: TGTGCCAGCAGCTTGGCTCGAGGGTCAGGCACTGAAGCTTTCTTT. Encoded protein: CASSLARGSGTEAFF.

This clonotype was seen more than once but under ten times. The gene calls are TRBV6-2 or TRBV6-3 and TRBJ1-4; no reliable D call. Germline lookup yields CDR1 MNHEY and CDR2 SVGEGT. Trimming pared 9 bases from V and 8 bases from J, leaving 10 bases between. The CDR3 has 11 amino acids. The CDR3 region is CASALGEKLFF. DNA for the CDR3: TGTGCCAGTGCTTTGGGGGAAAAACTGTTTTTT.